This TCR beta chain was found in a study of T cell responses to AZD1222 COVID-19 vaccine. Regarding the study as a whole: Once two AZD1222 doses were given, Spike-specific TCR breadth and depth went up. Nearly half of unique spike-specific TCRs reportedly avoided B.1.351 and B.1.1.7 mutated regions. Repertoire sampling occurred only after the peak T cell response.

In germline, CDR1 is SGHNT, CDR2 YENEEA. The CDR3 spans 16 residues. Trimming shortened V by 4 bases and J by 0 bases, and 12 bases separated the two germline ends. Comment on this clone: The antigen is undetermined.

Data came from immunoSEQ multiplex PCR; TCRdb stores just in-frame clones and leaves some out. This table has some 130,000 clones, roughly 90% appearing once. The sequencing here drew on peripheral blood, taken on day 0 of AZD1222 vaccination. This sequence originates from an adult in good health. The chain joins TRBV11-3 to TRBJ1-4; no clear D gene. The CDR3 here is CASSSPGVATNEKLFF. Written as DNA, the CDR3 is TGTGCCAGCAGCTCCCCTGGGGTTGCAACTAATGAAAAACTGTTTTTT. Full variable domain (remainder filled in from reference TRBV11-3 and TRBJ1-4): EAGVVQSPRYKIIEKKQPVAFWCNPISGHNTLYWYLQNLGQGPELLIRYENEEAVDDSQLPKDRFSAERLKGVDSTLKIQPAELGDSAVYLCASSSPGVATNEKLFFGSGTQLSVL.